Included here is one T cell receptor (beta chain) sequence, with context. Clones were read by immunoSEQ multiplex PCR, and TCRdb kept only the in-frame ones, dropping some. The table records about 120,000 clones, approximately 88% of them present only once. This sample stems from a study of blood T cell repertoires in COVID-19. Looking at the study overall: Sites across the United States, Italy and Spain contributed samples from acute and convalescent COVID-19. PBMCs, B-cell-depleted T cells, or T cells provided the cDNA or gDNA that made up the material.

The specimen sequenced was peripheral blood. The receptor's source is an older woman with acute or convalescent COVID-19.

The CDR3 here is CASSENRGGLETQYF. DNA for the CDR3: TGTGCCAGCAGTGAAAATCGGGGGGGGTTGGAGACCCAGTACTTC. The V gene is TRBV6-1, the J gene TRBJ2-5, with TRBD2 matching 8 bases. Germline V gene sequence: CDR1 MNHNS, CDR2 SASEGT. Unmatched junction bases numbered 7, after V lost 2 bases and J lost 5 bases. The CDR3 totals 15 residues.